The 11 T cell receptor beta chains given below trace back to one sample, sequenced in a study of CD8 T cells in ankylosing spondylitis. One entry per CDR3 protein results from TCRdb running MiXCR on the 5' RACE reads. The table includes roughly 280,000 distinct CDR3 sequences, around 20% detected once. Material: blood, either unsorted or a sorted T cell fraction (not recorded which). These receptors all stem from a male donor with ankylosing spondylitis or in good health (not recorded which).

V is TRBV2 and J is TRBJ1-4; TRBD1 matches at 7 bases. Germline V lookup: CDR1 SNHLY, CDR2 FYNNEI. The V gene end was trimmed by 5 bases and the J gene end by 10 bases; junction bases not matched to a gene: 13. The CDR3 covers 15 residues. CDR3 coding DNA: TGTGCCAGCAGTCAGGACCGACAGGGCGGGAGAAAACTGTTTTTT. Its translation: CASSQDRQGGRKLFF.

This clonotype turned up a few times. This sequence joins TRBV12-3 or TRBV12-4 and TRBJ2-5; D is uncertain. Trimming took 6 bases from V and 1 from J, leaving 9 bases between them. The CDR3 extends over 13 amino acids. CDR3 DNA: TGTGCCAGCAGATTTTCGGGCCAAGAGACCCAGTACTTC. It encodes CASRFSGQETQYF.

The chain joins TRBV12-3 or TRBV12-4 to TRBJ2-3, with TRBD2 matching 11 bases. Trimming removed 6 bases from V and 7 bases from J; junction bases left unmatched: 9. The length of the CDR3 is 15 residues. This CDR3 is CASRLPSGGPHTQYF. The CDR3 nucleotides read TGTGCCAGCAGATTACCTAGCGGGGGGCCTCATACGCAGTATTTT.

The chain uses TRBV4-1 and TRBJ2-2; 13 nucleotides align to TRBD2. The germline CDR1 and CDR2 sequences are MGHRA and YSYEKL. The trim removed 4 bases at V and 0 bases at J, leaving 8 bases unmatched. The CDR3 spans 19 residues. The CDR3 reads CASSRRLAGGQTNTGELFF. CDR3 sequence (DNA): TGCGCCAGCAGCCGCAGACTAGCGGGAGGCCAAACGAACACCGGGGAGCTGTTTTTT.

This chain joins TRBV10-3 and TRBJ2-1; 7 bases line up with TRBD2. Germline CDR1 reads ENHRY; CDR2 reads SYGVKD. Germline trimming cut 4 bases from V and 5 bases from J; bases unmatched to any gene: 8. This CDR3 region has 15 residues. The CDR3 region is CAISVGAGSNNEQFF. The CDR3 DNA reads as TGTGCCATCAGTGTTGGAGCGGGGTCGAACAATGAGCAGTTCTTC.

The sample holds a few counts of this clonotype. CDR3: CATSTRRPGEKLFF. The CDR3, as DNA: TGTGCCACCAGCACCCGTAGACCGGGTGAAAAACTGTTTTTT. This rearrangement joins TRBV15 to TRBJ1-4; no clear D gene. Per the germline V gene, CDR1 is LNHNV and CDR2 is YYDKDF (reference sequence). The CDR3 spans 14 residues. With 4 bases removed from V and 7 bases from J, the gap between germline ends came to 13 bases.

This clonotype was recorded a few times. V and J are TRBV14 and TRBJ1-6, with D possibly matching TRBD1 (6 bases). The V gene lost 3 bases and the J gene lost 13 bases, with 16 bases spanning the gap. This CDR3 has 14 residues. Germline-derived CDR1 and CDR2 are SGHDN and FVKESK. The CDR3 DNA is TGTGCCAGCAGCCAGCTCGGGGGGCCTCCTCCCCTCCACTTT. Encoded protein: CASSQLGGPPPLHF.

The CDR3: CASATGGLSNEQFF. CDR3 DNA sequence: TGTGCCAGTGCCACAGGGGGTCTGAGCAATGAGCAGTTCTTC. The chain combines TRBV19 with TRBJ2-1; 8 nucleotides align to TRBD1. Germline CDR1 LNHDA, CDR2 SQIVND (reference sequence). The CDR3 extends over 14 amino acids. The V segment lost 8 bases and the J segment 6 bases; nucleotides outside the gene matches: 9.

This clonotype was observed many times. J is TRBJ1-3 and V is TRBV5-1; the D is unclear. This CDR3 is 14 amino acids long. With 0 bases removed from V and 4 bases from J, the gap between germline ends came to 8 bases. The germline CDR1 and CDR2 sequences are SGHRS and YFSETQ. The CDR3 DNA reads as TGCGCCAGCAGCTTGGGAGGGCGCGGAAACACCATATATTTT. Translating it yields CASSLGGRGNTIYF. The full variable domain, with the rest looked up from reference TRBV5-1 and TRBJ1-3, is KAGVTQTPRYLIKTRGQQVTLSCSPISGHRSVSWYQQTPGQGLQFLFEYFSETQRNKGNFPGRFSGRQFSNSRSEMNVSTLELGDSALYLCASSLGGRGNTIYFGEGSWLTVV.

Only a few counts were recorded for this clonotype. The CDR3 spells CSVEDPKRRNTGELFF. CDR3 nucleotides: TGCAGCGTTGAAGATCCTAAAAGGAGGAACACCGGGGAGCTGTTTTTT. The V call is TRBV29-1, the J call TRBJ2-2; D gene unclear. Germline values: CDR1 SQVTM, CDR2 ANQGSEA. V was trimmed by 0 bases and J by 1 base, leaving 12 bases between them. The CDR3 extends over 16 amino acids.

The rearrangement uses TRBV20-1 and TRBJ2-3, with 12 bases identical to TRBD1. The CDR3 runs 15 residues. Losses at the gene ends were 6 bases for V and 4 bases for J; bases not matched to a gene: 8. Germline CDR1 reads DFQATT; CDR2 reads SNEGSKA (reference sequence). The DNA of the CDR3 is TGCAGTGCAGATGGGGGACAGGGGGCGCCAGATACGCAGTATTTT. Residues: CSADGGQGAPDTQYF.